The 17 T cell receptor beta chains below all came from one sample that was sequenced in a study of cytotoxic CD8 clonotypes in ibrutinib-treated CLL. The assay was immunoSEQ multiplex PCR, and TCRdb's table has in-frame clones only and misses some. The repertoire holds roughly 160,000 clones, approximately 80% seen once, with around 4.5% in the top ten. Here the sequenced sample was PBMCs, taken after 24 months of ibrutinib treatment. The receptors were sampled from a human donor with chronic lymphocytic leukemia.

This clone was observed a few times. The V call is TRBV5-1, the J call TRBJ1-5; the D is unclear. The CDR3 runs to 14 residues. Per germline, CDR1 SGHRS and CDR2 YFSETQ. Trimming pared 0 bases from V and 0 bases from J, leaving 4 bases between. The CDR3 is CASSLGGSNQPQHF. The CDR3 nucleotides are TGCGCCAGCAGCTTGGGGGGTAGCAATCAGCCCCAGCATTTT.

The gene calls are TRBV2 and TRBJ1-2; weak D call: TRBD1 (5 bases). Trimming left V 5 bases short and J 2 bases short, with 6 bases between. CDR1 is SNHLY, CDR2 FYNNEI, per germline. The CDR3 length is 12 residues. The CDR3 DNA reads TGTGCCAGCAGTCCAGGGAACTATGGCTACACCTTC. It codes for CASSPGNYGYTF.

The rearrangement links TRBV11-1 to TRBJ2-7; 11 bases align to TRBD2. Germline V lookup: CDR1 SGHAT, CDR2 FQDESV (reference sequence). The CDR3 contains 15 residues. V lost 5 bases to trimming and J lost 3 bases; unmatched junction nucleotides: 6. The CDR3 is CASSPTSGKFYEQYF. In DNA, the CDR3 is TGTGCCAGCAGCCCGACTAGCGGGAAATTCTACGAGCAGTACTTC.

The rearrangement joins TRBV30 to TRBJ1-2, with D hard to call. Germline CDR1 is GTSNPN and CDR2 is SVGIG (reference sequence). V was shortened by 1 base and J by 4 bases, with 10 bases between the two germline ends. The CDR3 extends over 13 amino acids. The CDR3, as DNA: TGTGCCTGGAGTGGTCAGGCGTCCTATGGCTACACCTTC. It is translated as CAWSGQASYGYTF.

The CDR3 loop is CAWTGSGGNSPLHF. The DNA for the CDR3 is TGTGCCTGGACCGGCTCGGGAGGGAATTCACCCCTCCACTTT. This sequence joins TRBV30 and TRBJ1-6; D uncertain. Between the trimmed V and J ends, which lost 4 bases and 7 bases, there was a span of 14 bases. The germline V gene has CDR1 GTSNPN and CDR2 SVGIG (reference sequence). The CDR3 runs to 14 residues.

J is TRBJ2-7 and V is TRBV29-1; 13 positions match TRBD2. Trimming at V came to 4 bases and at J to 6 bases, leaving 6 bases not matched to a gene. The CDR3 is 14 amino acids. Germline V lookup: CDR1 SQVTM, CDR2 ANQGSEA. Here the CDR3 reads CSVARTSGSGEQYF. Written as DNA, the CDR3 is TGCAGCGTTGCTAGGACTAGCGGGAGCGGCGAGCAGTACTTC.

The rearrangement joins TRBV5-1 to TRBJ1-2, with TRBD1 identical over 7 bases. CDR1 and CDR2 from the germline V gene are SGHRS and YFSETQ. The V and J ends lost 7 bases and 3 bases, in that order; junction bases with no gene match: 6. The CDR3 runs to 13 residues. The CDR3 here is CASGRDSYYGYTF. CDR3 DNA sequence: TGCGCCAGCGGCCGGGACAGCTACTATGGCTACACCTTC. The full variable domain, with the rest looked up from reference TRBV5-1 and TRBJ1-2, is KAGVTQTPRYLIKTRGQQVTLSCSPISGHRSVSWYQQTPGQGLQFLFEYFSETQRNKGNFPGRFSGRQFSNSRSEMNVSTLELGDSALYLCASGRDSYYGYTFGSGTRLTVV.

The rearrangement uses TRBV11-2 and TRBJ2-2; 9 bases fit TRBD1. This CDR3 has 17 residues. V was pared by 1 base and J by 6 bases, with 9 bases of the junction left unmatched. Germline V gives CDR1 SGHAT, CDR2 FQNNGV. The CDR3 coding sequence is TGTGCCAGCAGCTTAGGAAGGACAGGGGCTTTGGCCGGGGAGCTGTTTTTT. This gives the protein CASSLGRTGALAGELFF. The full variable domain, rest sourced from reference TRBV11-2 and TRBJ2-2, is EAGVAQSPRYKIIEKRQSVAFWCNPISGHATLYWYQQILGQGPKLLIQFQNNGVVDDSQLPKDRFSAERLKGVDSTLKIQPAKLEDSAVYLCASSLGRTGALAGELFFGEGSRLTVL.

V usage is TRBV5-1 and J usage is TRBJ2-5; 11 nucleotides align to TRBD2. CDR3 length equals 16 residues. Per germline, CDR1 SGHRS and CDR2 YFSETQ. V shed 4 bases and J 0 bases; nucleotides not matched to a gene: 5. The CDR3 loop reads CASSDGTSGYQETQYF. The DNA of the CDR3 is TGCGCCAGCAGCGATGGGACTAGCGGATACCAAGAGACCCAGTACTTC.

V usage is TRBV7-2 and J usage is TRBJ2-3; D not resolved. The CDR3 has 14 amino acids. V was trimmed by 5 bases and J by 2 bases, leaving 11 bases between them. Germline-derived CDR1 and CDR2 are SGHTA and FQGNSA. The CDR3 is CASSQVTATDTQYF. The DNA of the CDR3 is TGTGCCAGCAGCCAAGTGACGGCCACAGATACGCAGTATTTT.

This clone has only a few counts. The rearrangement uses TRBV19 and TRBJ2-1, with 7 bases matching TRBD2. The CDR3 is made up of 12 amino acids. Germline V gene data show CDR1 as LNHDA and CDR2 as SQIVND (reference sequence). J lost 8 bases, V lost 7 bases, and 5 bases had no gene match. CDR3 residues: CASKGTMDEQFF. The CDR3 DNA reads as TGTGCCAGTAAGGGGACTATGGATGAGCAGTTCTTC.

CDR3 in amino acids: CASNRGANYGYTF. The CDR3 DNA sequence: TGTGCCAGCAATAGAGGTGCTAACTATGGCTACACCTTC. This chain connects TRBV6-5 to TRBJ1-2, with unresolved D. Germline V lookup: CDR1 MNHEY, CDR2 SVGAGI. V dropped 7 bases and J dropped 0 bases, with 9 bases sitting between them. The CDR3 spans 13 residues.

This clone was observed a handful of times. The chain carries TRBV11-2 and TRBJ1-1, with D possibly matching TRBD1 (6 bases). Trimming stripped 1 base from V and 6 bases from J, with 12 bases between. CDR1 is SGHAT and CDR2 is FQNNGV in the germline V gene. This CDR3 has 14 residues. CDR3 coding DNA: TGTGCCAGCAGCTTAGGCGGAGGGGGTGCTGAAGCTTTCTTT. Residues: CASSLGGGGAEAFF.

This chain links TRBV7-2 with TRBJ2-5, with 11 bases identical to TRBD2. The ends lost 1 base at V and 5 bases at J; junction bases unmatched: 3. Germline CDR1 SGHTA, CDR2 FQGNSA. The CDR3 is made up of 15 amino acids. The CDR3 is CASSLEPSGGETQYF. The DNA of the CDR3 is TGTGCCAGCAGCTTAGAGCCTAGCGGGGGGGAGACCCAGTACTTC.

The rearrangement joins TRBV6-4 to TRBJ2-7; perhaps TRBD2 as D (6 bases). V lost 3 bases and J 1 base, leaving 13 bases between the germline ends. Germline CDR1 reads MRHNA; CDR2 reads SNTAGT. CDR3 length: 15 residues. The CDR3 DNA reads TGTGCCAGCAGTGAGGGGGGTAGCGGTTCCTACGAGCAGTACTTC. Protein product: CASSEGGSGSYEQYF.

The chain has TRBV5-1 and TRBJ1-5; D remains unclear. V shed 1 base and J shed 2 bases, with 4 bases lying between them. Germline CDR1 is SGHRS and CDR2 is YFSETQ. There are 13 residues in the CDR3. The CDR3 sequence: CASSLSGNQPQHF. The CDR3 DNA follows: TGCGCCAGCAGCTTGAGCGGCAATCAGCCCCAGCATTTT. The complete variable domain, with remaining parts taken from reference TRBV5-1 and TRBJ1-5, reads KAGVTQTPRYLIKTRGQQVTLSCSPISGHRSVSWYQQTPGQGLQFLFEYFSETQRNKGNFPGRFSGRQFSNSRSEMNVSTLELGDSALYLCASSLSGNQPQHFGDGTRLSIL.

The chain uses TRBV5-1 and TRBJ2-2; D gene ambiguous. V was trimmed by 4 bases and J by 8 bases, leaving 12 bases between them. The CDR3 contains 13 residues. Germline CDR1 and CDR2: SGHRS and YFSETQ. The CDR3 protein is CASSLESRGELFF. In nucleotides, the CDR3 is TGCGCCAGCAGCCTAGAATCCCGGGGGGAGCTGTTTTTT.